The 17 T cell receptor beta chains given below trace back to one sample, sequenced in a study of graft-versus-host responses after intestinal transplantation (dated by TCRdb to the early 2020s). Library creation used the immunoSEQ multiplex PCR assay. The table comes from immuneACCESS by way of TCRdb, which keeps in-frame sequences with V and J called. Part of the clones is missing from these tables; in studies checked, under half for an unresolved V gene and the rest for unknown reasons. The sample includes 9,500 to 13,000 clones, with 90% to 95% observed a single time. The biggest ten clones account for roughly 5.1% of the sample. Sequencing was performed on PBMCs, taken about 70 days after transplant. All receptors come from a human patient who received an intestinal transplant, so some T cells may come from the graft donor.

CDR3 in amino acids: CASSSTNEKLFF. CDR3 bases: TGTGCCAGCAGCTCAACTAATGAAAAACTGTTTTTT. The V call is TRBV7-9, the J call TRBJ1-4; D unresolved. Trimming stripped 4 bases from V and 0 bases from J, with 0 bases between. The CDR3 contains 12 residues. Germline CDR1 SEHNR, CDR2 FQNEAQ (reference sequence).

The chain recombines TRBV28 with TRBJ2-1, with D perhaps matching TRBD2 (5 bases). Trimming removed 3 bases from V and 7 bases from J, with 10 bases in between. This CDR3 has 13 amino acids. The germline gives CDR1 MDHEN, CDR2 SYDVKM. As DNA, the CDR3 is TGTGCCAGCAGTTTTACTAGGCTGAATGAGCAGTTCTTC. Protein: CASSFTRLNEQFF.

The V call is TRBV28, the J call TRBJ2-3; D not resolved. The CDR3 length is 12 residues. Germline CDR1 is MDHEN and CDR2 is SYDVKM. V dropped 3 bases and J dropped 2 bases, with 3 bases sitting between them. CDR3 in amino acids: CASSFYTDTQYF. DNA for the CDR3: TGTGCCAGCAGTTTCTACACAGATACGCAGTATTTT.

The chain has TRBV28 and TRBJ1-2; D possibly corresponds to TRBD1 (5 bases). Trimming removed 5 bases from V and 4 bases from J, with 11 bases in between. The CDR3 has 13 amino acids. CDR1 and CDR2 from the germline V gene are MDHEN and SYDVKM. The CDR3 DNA reads as TGTGCCAGCAGTAATGGGACCCCCTATGGCTACACCTTC. It is translated as CASSNGTPYGYTF.

V usage is TRBV27 and J usage is TRBJ2-5; 7 bases fit TRBD1. Germline lookup yields CDR1 MNHEY and CDR2 SMNVEV (reference sequence). The ends lost 5 bases at V and 5 bases at J; junction bases unmatched: 11. The CDR3 totals 15 residues. The CDR3: CASSRQGAPGETQYF. CDR3 DNA sequence: TGTGCCAGCAGTCGACAGGGTGCGCCGGGGGAGACCCAGTACTTC.

This chain uses TRBV7-3 with TRBJ2-1; 9 bases match TRBD2. Germline V gene lookup returns CDR1 SGHTA and CDR2 FQGTGA. J lost 3 bases, V lost 2 bases, and 2 bases had no gene match. The CDR3 loop spans 15 amino acids. DNA for the CDR3: TGTGCCAGCAGCTTACTAGCGGGATACTACAATGAGCAGTTCTTC. Translation: CASSLLAGYYNEQFF.

The chain links TRBV6-1 to TRBJ2-1, with TRBD2 identical over 8 bases. CDR3 length: 15 residues. V lost 7 bases, J lost 2 bases, and 7 bases stayed unmatched. Germline V gives CDR1 MNHNS, CDR2 SASEGT. CDR3 sequence reads: CASTQAGVTYNEQFF. In nucleotides, the CDR3 is TGTGCCAGCACCCAAGCGGGAGTTACCTACAATGAGCAGTTCTTC.

The DNA for the CDR3 is TGCGCCAGCAGCCAACTACATAGCGGGAGCGTAGAGACCCAGTACTTC. Translated, it gives CASSQLHSGSVETQYF. This chain links TRBV4-3 with TRBJ2-5, with TRBD2 matching over 9 bases. Germline loops: CDR1 LGHNA, CDR2 YSLEER. The CDR3 runs 16 residues. V was pared by 2 bases and J by 4 bases, with 8 bases of the junction left unmatched.

The gene calls are TRBV15 and TRBJ2-2; 10 bases match TRBD1. V trimming: 5 bases; J trimming: 1 base; junction bases outside the gene matches: 1. The CDR3 spans 15 residues. CDR1 is LNHNV and CDR2 is YYDKDF in the germline V gene (reference sequence). The CDR3 reads CATSWTGGNTGELFF. The CDR3 nucleotides are TGTGCCACCAGCTGGACAGGGGGGAACACCGGGGAGCTGTTTTTT.

In this sample, this clone turned up once. The rearrangement joins TRBV5-6 to TRBJ2-5, with 15 bases fitting TRBD2. Germline values: CDR1 SGHDT, CDR2 YYEEEE. This CDR3 region has 17 residues. The V and J ends lost 4 bases and 4 bases, in that order; junction bases with no gene match: 8. This CDR3 reads CASSVGLAGGVRETQYF. The CDR3 coding sequence is TGTGCCAGCAGCGTAGGACTAGCGGGAGGGGTCCGAGAGACCCAGTACTTC.

The chain employs TRBV5-4 and TRBJ2-2; D not certain. V was clipped by 0 bases and J by 4 bases, with 7 bases between them. Germline lookup yields CDR1 SGHNT and CDR2 YYREEE (reference sequence). CDR3 length: 14 amino acids. The CDR3 reads CASSLEETTGELFF. In DNA, the CDR3 is TGTGCCAGCAGCTTGGAGGAGACCACCGGGGAGCTGTTTTTT.

This chain links TRBV27 with TRBJ2-7, with a possible D match to TRBD2 (6 bases). Per the germline V gene, CDR1 is MNHEY and CDR2 is SMNVEV (reference sequence). The germline V and J ends were trimmed by 5 bases and 2 bases, with 13 bases remaining between them. CDR3 length equals 14 residues. CDR3 nucleotide sequence: TGTGCCAGCAGTCCGTCTAGCGCGCCCTACGAGCAGTACTTC. Translated: CASSPSSAPYEQYF.

A few counts support this clone. V is TRBV6-9 and J is TRBJ2-7; D remains ambiguous. V lost 9 bases and J lost 5, with 14 bases in between. Per germline, CDR1 MNHGY and CDR2 SVAAGI. The CDR3 has 12 amino acids. CDR3 bases: TGTGCCAGGTCCCTAATTACGAACGAGCAGTACTTC. Translated, it gives CARSLITNEQYF.

V is TRBV5-4 and J is TRBJ1-2; no definite D call. CDR1 SGHNT and CDR2 YYREEE come from the germline V gene (reference sequence). The CDR3 runs 16 residues. V lost 6 bases and J 4 bases, leaving 22 bases between the germline ends. The CDR3 DNA follows: TGTGCCAGCAAGAAAAGCGTACCAGGAAAGATCTATGGCTACACCTTC. Residues: CASKKSVPGKIYGYTF.

V usage is TRBV5-2 and J usage is TRBJ2-6; the table's D call, TRBD2, has no DNA check behind it. TRBV5-2 is classified as a pseudogene. The CDR3 sequence is 18 residues long. The DNA of the CDR3 is TGTGCCAGCAAATTCTCCCGGAGTACACAAAGTCGGGCCAACGTCCTGACTTTC. Amino acids: CASKFSRSTQSRANVLTF.

This chain links TRBV15 with TRBJ2-7, with D perhaps TRBD1 (5 bases). Trimming removed 5 bases from V and 5 bases from J, with 7 bases in between. The length of the CDR3 is 11 residues. Germline CDR1 reads LNHNV; CDR2 reads YYDKDF (reference sequence). The DNA of the CDR3 is TGTGCCACCAGCGCAGGGAACGAGCAGTACTTC. Translation: CATSAGNEQYF.

V gene TRBV5-1 combines with J gene TRBJ1-2; 8 nucleotides agree with TRBD1. This CDR3 has 13 residues. From germline, CDR1 is SGHRS and CDR2 YFSETQ. Losses at the gene ends were 4 bases for V and 7 bases for J; bases not matched to a gene: 6. The CDR3 sequence is CASSPRQGFGYTF. The CDR3 DNA follows: TGCGCCAGCAGCCCAAGACAGGGGTTTGGCTACACCTTC.